The 10 T cell receptor beta chains below were found in one sample sequenced in a study of T cells in Graves' hyperthyroidism and ophthalmopathy. There were TCR beta CDR3 regions amplified from RNA transcripts. The HTBI primer set served for first-round RT-PCR of the TCR CDR3. TCRdb itself ran the multiplex PCR reads through MiXCR, one entry per CDR3 protein. The sample lists approximately 370,000 distinct CDR3 sequences, approximately 18% occurring once. The sequencing sample was made of blood. These receptors were collected from a woman aged 25-40 years with Graves' hyperthyroidism that later progressed to Graves' ophthalmopathy.

The table lists this clonotype with many counts. This sequence joins TRBV11-2 and TRBJ1-2; D is unresolved. Germline V gives CDR1 SGHAT, CDR2 FQNNGV. Trimming pared 2 bases from V and 8 bases from J, leaving 9 bases between. The CDR3 runs to 12 residues. In nucleotides, the CDR3 is TGTGCCAGCAGCTTATCAGAGGTAGGCTACACCTTC. The encoded protein is CASSLSEVGYTF.

Of note for this clonotype: It is unclear where the CDR3 begins or ends on the DNA, so no DNA is shown, and the CDR3 is as TCRdb lists it. This chain uses TRBV11-2 with TRBJ1-1. The germline CDR1 and CDR2 sequences are SGHAT and FQNNGV. The CDR3 has 19 amino acids, counting both end residues. The CDR3 loop reads CASSFYICSARAGNTEAFF.

For this clonotype: A read error is possible here, since a much larger clone lies one base away. The V call is TRBV20-1, the J call TRBJ2-1; D ambiguous. CDR3 size: 15 residues. Germline CDR1 DFQATT, CDR2 SNEGSKA (reference sequence). CDR3 protein: CSPRAPGVSYNEQFF. In DNA, the CDR3 is TGCAGTCCTAGAGCCCCTGGCGTCTCCTACAATGAGCAGTTCTTC.

This clonotype was detected ten times or more. This sequence joins TRBV2 and TRBJ2-2; 10 nucleotides line up with TRBD2. Per the germline V gene, CDR1 is SNHLY and CDR2 is FYNNEI. Unmatched junction bases numbered 8, after V lost 7 bases and J lost 3 bases. The CDR3 has 16 residues. The CDR3 here is CASKQRTSGYTGELFF. The CDR3 bases are TGTGCCAGCAAACAAAGGACTAGCGGATACACCGGGGAGCTGTTTTTT. The full variable domain, in which reference TRBV2 and TRBJ2-2 provide the parts outside the CDR3, is EPEVTQTPSHQVTQMGQEVILRCVPISNHLYFYWYRQILGQKVEFLVSFYNNEISEKSEIFDDQFSVERPDGSNFTLKIRSTKLEDSAMYFCASKQRTSGYTGELFFGEGSRLTVL.

This clonotype showed up many times. The chain joins TRBV30 to TRBJ2-1, with D unresolved. The length of the CDR3 is 14 residues. Trimming removed 4 bases from V and 8 bases from J, with 18 bases in between. CDR1 is GTSNPN, CDR2 SVGIG, per germline (reference sequence). The CDR3 DNA follows: TGTGCCTGGACTCACTATTTACGTACTCATGAGCAGTTCTTC. It specifies CAWTHYLRTHEQFF.

Ten or more counts support this clonotype. The chain joins TRBV6-5 to TRBJ1-1; TRBD1 might be the D (5 bases). This CDR3 is 19 amino acids long. V dropped 0 bases and J dropped 1 base, with 21 bases sitting between them. Per germline, CDR1 MNHEY and CDR2 SVGAGI. CDR3: CASSYSIWVGGVRNTEAFF. Here the CDR3 DNA reads TGTGCCAGCAGTTACTCGATATGGGTCGGAGGGGTGAGGAACACTGAAGCTTTCTTT.

The chain couples TRBV7-9 to TRBJ2-1; D is ambiguous. V was cut by 2 bases and J by 6 bases, with 8 bases left in between. This CDR3 is 13 amino acids long. In germline, CDR1 is SEHNR, CDR2 FQNEAQ (reference sequence). Written as DNA, the CDR3 is TGTGCCAGCAGCTTACCCCAAATCAATGAGCAGTTCTTC. Its translation is CASSLPQINEQFF.

This clonotype appeared a few times. The chain has TRBV5-4 and TRBJ1-1; 7 nucleotides line up with TRBD1. The V and J ends lost 4 bases and 6 bases, in that order; junction bases with no gene match: 9. CDR1 is SGHNT, CDR2 YYREEE, per germline (reference sequence). The CDR3 contains 14 residues. CDR3 nucleotides: TGTGCCAGCAGCCGGAGAGACGGGACAGCTGAAGCTTTCTTT. It translates to CASSRRDGTAEAFF.

This clonotype was seen at least ten times. V gene TRBV5-1 combines with J gene TRBJ2-7; D might be TRBD2 (6 bases). The germline gives CDR1 SGHRS, CDR2 YFSETQ. The CDR3 sequence is 13 residues long. V gave up 0 bases and J gave up 5 bases, with 9 bases separating them. The CDR3 nucleotides are TGCGCCAGCAGCTTGGAGCGGAGGGACGAGCAGTACTTC. Translated, it gives CASSLERRDEQYF.

This clonotype was recorded at least ten times. The chain carries TRBV10-3 and TRBJ2-1, with a tentative D call TRBD2 (6 bases). This CDR3 spans 14 amino acids. In germline, CDR1 is ENHRY, CDR2 SYGVKD. Deletions cut 0 bases from V and 8 bases from J, with 11 bases between. CDR3 sequence: CAISESASAHEQFF. The CDR3 bases are TGTGCCATCAGTGAGTCTGCTAGCGCGCATGAGCAGTTCTTC.